What follows is one T cell receptor beta chain and its context. One entry per CDR3 protein, called by TCRdb with MiXCR from the RT-PCR reads. The sample has about 57,000 distinct CDR3 sequences; roughly 13% are singletons. The data were taken from a study of patients and donors after allogeneic stem cell transplantation. Trimming shortened V by 0 bases and J by 7 bases, and 7 bases separated the two germline ends. The CDR3 consists of 11 residues. Germline-derived CDR1 and CDR2 are DFQATT and SNEGSKA (reference sequence). The chain couples TRBV20-1 to TRBJ2-7; D is possibly TRBD1 (6 bases). The receptor was derived from a human donor who was either an allogeneic HSCT recipient or a stem cell or donor lymphocyte infusion donor (not recorded which). It is not recorded whose cells these are; they may come from a transplant donor. Sequencing was carried out using blood, either unsorted or a sorted T cell fraction (not recorded which). The CDR3 is CSARDQGEQYF. CDR3 nucleotide sequence: TGCAGTGCTAGAGATCAGGGGGAGCAGTACTTC.